This T cell receptor (beta chain) was documented in a study of CD8+CD57+ T cells in acquired aplastic anemia. Profiling that covered TCR beta VDJ and CDR3 relied on genomic DNA as its template. One entry per CDR3 protein results from TCRdb running MiXCR on the reads. Found here are about 20,000 distinct CDR3 sequences, roughly 43% of them singletons; the top ten hold about 89%. The patients chosen for sequencing had shown expansion of CD8+CD57+ cells (detected by flow cytometry). Bead-enriched CD8+CD57+ cells yielded 1.5 to 2 ug DNA on average. The CDR3 spans 13 residues. V shed 2 bases and J 6 bases; nucleotides not matched to a gene: 0. Germline CDR1 MRHNA, CDR2 SNTAGT. Overall study results and limits: Reduced diversity was recorded for CD8+CD57+ cells relative to total CD4+ and CD8+ pools in patients. Patients and controls shared twenty-nine CD8+ CDR3 sequences.

This clonotype was detected once. Its specificity is unknown. Material for sequencing was CD8+CD57+ T cells sorted from PBMCs. Regarding subset: bead-enriched CD8+CD57+ effector memory T cells from SAA patients. The chain couples TRBV6-4 to TRBJ2-1, with 8 bases matching TRBD2. The receptor was derived from a human donor with aplastic anemia. The CDR3 loop reads CASSDGTSNEQFF. CDR3 in DNA: TGTGCCAGCAGTGACGGGACTAGCAATGAGCAGTTCTTC.